Listed below are T cell receptor beta chains from one sample, sequenced in a study of blood T cell repertoires in COVID-19. Only in-frame clones appear in the TCRdb table, and some are missing; sequencing was by immunoSEQ multiplex PCR. The sample holds hundreds of thousands of clones; approximately 86% are singletons and the top ten take roughly 9.1%. The sample taken for sequencing was peripheral blood. The receptors here all came from a man younger than 35 with active or convalescent COVID-19. The CDR3 runs from the conserved cysteine through the conserved F or W. The D gene is left open where the match is weak.

v_gene	d_gene	j_gene	CDR3aa
TRBV4-3	TRBD1	TRBJ2-2	CASSQWTGMVTGELFF
TRBV7-3	.	TRBJ1-1	CASSLKGRTQGTEAFF
TRBV3-1/TRBV3-2	TRBD1	TRBJ1-1	CASSQGVGGRLTYTEAFF
TRBV6-5	TRBD2	TRBJ2-5	CASSSLAGEETQYF
TRBV6-6	.	TRBJ2-7	CASSYSKSSYEQYF
TRBV6-4	TRBD1	TRBJ2-3	CASSEGTGADTQYF
TRBV6-5	.	TRBJ1-1	CASEGRAANTEAFF
TRBV7-2	TRBD1	TRBJ2-2	CASSSQQGDGELFF
TRBV11-2	.	TRBJ1-6	CASRPVAHNSPLHF
TRBV6-1	.	TRBJ1-1	CASSERVPPEAFF